This T cell receptor (beta chain) was profiled in a study of CD8+ T cells in alopecia areata. Broader study findings: Administration of tofacitinib significantly diminished scalp clonality and expanded CD8+ clones within the top 100.

This clone was counted a few times. Its specificity is not known. Indicated treatment: oral pan-JAK inhibitor, 5-10 mg twice daily. Punch biopsies of lesional scalp, plus peripheral blood, were taken from alopecia areata patients. As the sequencing template, cDNA was produced by extracting RNA and reverse transcribing it. The method was immunoSEQ multiplex PCR; TCRdb's version includes in-frame clones alone and lacks a portion of them. The top ten clones hold 16% of a sample with some 170,000 clones, around 58% of them seen once. The CDR3 runs 13 residues. Germline V gene lookup returns CDR1 SGHDN and CDR2 FVKESK. V was pared by 3 bases and J by 8 bases, with 10 bases between.

This receptor was obtained from a human donor with alopecia areata. The sample here was CD4+ T cells sorted from blood, taken at approximately week 55, from a patient treated with tofacitinib. The chain uses TRBV14 and TRBJ2-2, with D perhaps TRBD1 or TRBD2 (5 bases each). The CDR3 here is CASSHEGLGELFF. The CDR3 DNA sequence: TGTGCCAGCAGCCACGAGGGGCTAGGGGAGCTGTTTTTT.